Each of the 16 T cell receptor beta chains below was sequenced from the same sample in a study of T cells in tumors after PD-1 blockade. Sequencing used immunoSEQ multiplex PCR; TCRdb keeps in-frame clones, though not all of them. The sample lists approximately 50,000 clones; 70% to 85% were seen once. Sequenced material: PBMCs, taken before anti-PD-1 therapy. These receptors came from a human donor with advanced basal cell or squamous cell carcinoma (not recorded which).

The CDR3 sequence is CASSLSGSTEAFF. CDR3 sequence (DNA): TGTGCCAGCAGCCTCTCGGGGTCGACTGAAGCTTTCTTT. This sequence joins TRBV7-3 and TRBJ1-1; D gene uncertain. Trimming took off 5 bases at V and 5 bases at J, with 12 bases between the two ends. Germline-derived CDR1 and CDR2 are SGHTA and FQGTGA. This CDR3 comprises 13 residues.

Details on this clone: A junction boundary mismatches the germline segment, possibly from a read error. CDR3 protein: CASFDGADAFF. The CDR3 nucleotides read TGTGCCAGCTTCGACGGTGCTGACGCTTTCTTT. The rearrangement uses TRBV5-4 and TRBJ1-1; D is unresolved. CDR3 length: 11 residues. Germline CDR1 and CDR2: SGHNT and YYREEE (reference sequence).

The V call is TRBV9, the J call TRBJ1-2; D not resolved. Trimming cost V 7 bases and J 4 bases, with 11 bases left between them. The CDR3 runs to 12 residues. Germline CDR1 reads SGDLS; CDR2 reads YYNGEE. This CDR3 reads CASSWLVYGYTF. The CDR3, as DNA: TGTGCCAGCTCATGGTTGGTCTATGGCTACACCTTC.

The V call is TRBV5-1, the J call TRBJ1-4; 7 bases are shared with TRBD1. Germline CDR1 reads SGHRS; CDR2 reads YFSETQ. V trimming: 4 bases; J trimming: 5 bases; junction bases outside the gene matches: 8. The CDR3 totals 15 residues. This CDR3 reads CASSITPTGNEKLFF. The CDR3 coding sequence is TGCGCCAGCAGCATAACCCCGACAGGGAATGAAAAACTGTTTTTT.

The V call is TRBV5-5, the J call TRBJ1-1; D uncertain. The germline V and J ends were trimmed by 2 bases and 7 bases, with 12 bases remaining between them. Germline CDR1 reads SGHKS; CDR2 reads YYEKEE (reference sequence). The CDR3 runs to 13 residues. The CDR3: CASSFNSEGEAFF. CDR3 DNA: TGTGCCAGCAGCTTTAATTCTGAGGGTGAAGCTTTCTTT.

The table lists this clone with a count of one. This rearrangement joins TRBV19 to TRBJ2-2; D is possibly TRBD2 (5 bases). The CDR3 extends over 16 amino acids. Trimming stripped 5 bases from V and 4 bases from J, with 17 bases between. The V gene's germline CDR1 is LNHDA and CDR2 SQIVND (reference sequence). The CDR3: CASSGAASRGTGELFF. The CDR3 DNA is TGTGCCAGTAGTGGAGCGGCCTCCCGAGGCACCGGGGAGCTGTTTTTT.

Judged by abundance, this clone is medium-sized. The chain has TRBV19 and TRBJ2-2, with TRBD2 matching 11 bases. The CDR3 loop spans 15 amino acids. Trimming removed 6 bases from V and 1 base from J; junction bases left unmatched: 1. From germline, CDR1 is LNHDA and CDR2 SQIVND (reference sequence). The CDR3, as DNA: TGTGCCAGTAGGGGACTAGCGGTGAACACCGGGGAGCTGTTTTTT. It yields the protein CASRGLAVNTGELFF. Together with reference TRBV19 and TRBJ2-2, the CDR3 gives the full variable domain: DGGITQSPKYLFRKEGQNVTLSCEQNLNHDAMYWYRQDPGQGLRLIYYSQIVNDFQKGDIAEGYSVSREKKESFPLTVTSAQKNPTAFYLCASRGLAVNTGELFFGEGSRLTVL.

The chain joins TRBV2 to TRBJ2-1; 8 bases fit TRBD2. The ends lost 2 bases at V and 3 bases at J; junction bases unmatched: 3. From germline, CDR1 is SNHLY and CDR2 FYNNEI. The CDR3 contains 15 residues. The CDR3 bases are TGTGCCAGCAGTGAAATGCTAGCGGGCTACAATGAGCAGTTCTTC. Its protein product is CASSEMLAGYNEQFF.

V is TRBV28 and J is TRBJ1-5; D might be TRBD1 (5 bases). Germline V gene data show CDR1 as MDHEN and CDR2 as SYDVKM. Trimming stripped 5 bases from V and 3 bases from J, with 11 bases between. This CDR3 spans 14 amino acids. The CDR3 protein is CASSLGLYNQPQHF. The CDR3 region has the DNA TGTGCCAGCAGTCTGGGACTTTACAATCAGCCCCAGCATTTT.

The chain uses TRBV19 and TRBJ2-1; D may be TRBD2 (6 bases). Per germline, CDR1 LNHDA and CDR2 SQIVND (reference sequence). This CDR3 has 14 amino acids. Deletions cut 9 bases from V and 0 bases from J, with 12 bases between. The CDR3 DNA sequence: TGTGCCAGCCGGGACTTTAGCTCCTACAATGAGCAGTTCTTC. This sequence encodes CASRDFSSYNEQFF.

The chain links TRBV27 to TRBJ2-1, with 9 bases identical to TRBD2. This CDR3 region has 16 residues. With V trimmed by 1 base and J by 3 bases, 4 bases remained unmatched. CDR1 is MNHEY, CDR2 SMNVEV, per germline (reference sequence). CDR3 sequence reads: CASSLLAGVGYNEQFF. The CDR3 DNA reads TGTGCCAGCAGTTTATTAGCGGGAGTGGGCTACAATGAGCAGTTCTTC.

This clone was counted between two and nine times. The V and J genes are TRBV7-9 and TRBJ2-7, with a possible D match to TRBD1 (6 bases). Looked up from germline, CDR1 is SEHNR and CDR2 is FQNEAQ (reference sequence). The V end lost 5 bases, the J end lost 2 bases, and 16 bases lay between the germline ends. The CDR3 is made up of 15 amino acids. The CDR3 coding sequence is TGTGCCAGCAGCGGACGGACAGACTTAGCCTACGAGCAGTACTTC. It is translated as CASSGRTDLAYEQYF.

On this clone itself: At the DNA level, this CDR3 is encoded by other sequences in the same sample as well. The chain combines TRBV12-3 or TRBV12-4 with TRBJ2-5; D may be TRBD2 (5 bases). V shed 5 bases and J shed 4 bases, with 11 bases lying between them. This CDR3 spans 13 amino acids. The CDR3 nucleotides are TGTGCCAGCAGTCCCCCCGAGGGAGAGACCCAGTACTTC. Protein: CASSPPEGETQYF.

This clone was observed many times. CDR3 loop: CASIPTGSYEQYF. For the CDR3, the DNA is TGTGCCAGCATTCCGACAGGCTCCTACGAGCAGTACTTC. The chain combines TRBV2 with TRBJ2-7, with D perhaps matching TRBD1 (6 bases). The CDR3 contains 13 residues. The germline CDR1 and CDR2 sequences are SNHLY and FYNNEI. V lost 7 bases to trimming and J lost 0 bases, with 10 bases between them.

V is TRBV6-5 and J is TRBJ1-1, with 9 bases matching TRBD1. This CDR3 region has 13 residues. Germline-derived CDR1 and CDR2 are MNHEY and SVGAGI. V shed 5 bases, J shed 10 bases, and the junction held 8 bases outside the gene matches. The CDR3 region is CASSPDRGVTAFF. CDR3 bases: TGTGCCAGCAGTCCCGACAGGGGGGTGACAGCTTTCTTT.

The CDR3 DNA is TGTGCCAGCAGCTTAGCCCCTCCACTAGCGGGAGGGACAGATACGCAGTATTTT. Residues: CASSLAPPLAGGTDTQYF. The rearrangement links TRBV11-2 to TRBJ2-3; TRBD2 matches at 13 bases. V dropped 1 base and J dropped 3; count of bases not matched to a gene: 7. The CDR3 has 18 amino acids. Germline CDR1 is SGHAT and CDR2 is FQNNGV.